Reported below is one T cell receptor beta chain. The assay was immunoSEQ multiplex PCR, and TCRdb's table has in-frame clones only and misses some. The table includes 130,000 or so clones, 86% detected once. Every patient had mismatch repair deficiency by PCR or immunohistochemistry. This sample stems from a study of PD-1 blockade in mismatch repair-deficient tumors. CDR3 length: 15 amino acids. Germline V gene data show CDR1 as LNHDA and CDR2 as SQIVND (reference sequence). V trimming: 7 bases; J trimming: 4 bases; junction bases outside the gene matches: 7. The J gene is TRBJ2-7, the V gene TRBV19, with 13 bases lining up with TRBD2. The receptor's source is an adult with mismatch repair-deficient cancer. The sequencing here drew on peripheral blood, taken 44 weeks after starting pembrolizumab. The CDR3 DNA reads as TGTGCCAGTACCCCGACACTAGCGGGAGGGTACGAGCAGTACTTC. Encoded protein: CASTPTLAGGYEQYF.